The present entry profiles one T cell receptor (beta chain) with its context. This sample is part of a study of blood T cell repertoires in COVID-19. About the research overall: Sites in the United States, Italy and Spain provided acute and convalescent COVID-19 samples.

Data came from immunoSEQ multiplex PCR; TCRdb stores just in-frame clones and leaves some out. Here the sample spans around 270,000 clones, about 83% being singletons. The CDR3 length is 15 residues. CDR1 is MNHEY and CDR2 is SVGAGI in the germline V gene. Trimming took off 2 bases at V and 3 bases at J, with 14 bases between the two ends. The clonotype comes from a middle-aged woman who had recovered from COVID-19. The gene calls are TRBV6-5 and TRBJ2-7; TRBD1 is a possible D gene (6 bases). Sequencing input: peripheral blood. The CDR3 loop reads CASSYKTGRYYEQYF. The CDR3 region has the DNA TGTGCCAGCAGTTACAAAACAGGGAGATACTACGAGCAGTACTTC.